A selection of T cell receptor beta chains follows, all from one sample in a study of T-cell reconstitution after alpha-beta-depleted transplantation in children. TCRdb reprocessed the PCR reads with MiXCR, giving one entry per CDR3 protein. The sample has almost 500,000 distinct CDR3 sequences; roughly an eighth are singletons. Sequences were derived from PBMCs from the stem cell graft donor, sampled from the stem cell graft. These receptors were obtained from a human donor who donated a stem cell graft to a child with combined immunodeficiency. Both conserved end residues are part of each CDR3. The D gene is left open where the match is weak. A clone size is listed for some rows: how often the clone was seen (once, few, many), or a class if it is expanded.

D gene	clone size	J gene	V gene	CDR3 protein	CDR3 DNA
-	many	TRBJ2-1	TRBV12-3/TRBV12-4	CASSFRELNEQFF	TGTGCCAGCAGTTTTAGGGAGTTGAATGAGCAGTTCTTC
-	many	TRBJ2-1	TRBV20-1	CSAREAGVVGEQFF	TGCAGTGCTAGAGAGGCAGGCGTAGTGGGTGAGCAGTTCTTC
TRBD1	few	TRBJ2-7	TRBV5-1	CASSLEGTASYEQYF	TGCGCCAGCAGCTTGGAGGGGACAGCGTCCTACGAGCAGTACTTC
-	few	TRBJ2-5	TRBV10-3	CAISELSGRETQYF	TGTGCCATCAGTGAGTTATCAGGTCGTGAGACCCAGTACTTC
-	-	TRBJ1-3	TRBV20-1	CSAAGGAGNTIYF	TGCAGTGCAGCCGGGGGGGCTGGAAACACCATATATTTT
TRBD1	few	TRBJ1-6	TRBV12-3/TRBV12-4	CASSSGTGGSSPLHF	TGTGCCAGCAGTTCTGGGACAGGGGGCAGTTCACCCCTCCACTTT
-	many	TRBJ2-2	TRBV7-2	CASSLLRSMNTGELFF	TGTGCCAGCAGCTTACTGAGATCGATGAACACCGGGGAGCTGTTTTTT
-	many	TRBJ2-2	TRBV7-2	CASSFWATLGAGELFF	TGTGCCAGCAGCTTTTGGGCTACCCTCGGAGCCGGGGAGCTGTTTTTT
-	-	TRBJ2-7	TRBV12-3/TRBV12-4	CASSLAGRGTYEQYF	TGTGCCAGCAGTTTAGCTGGCAGGGGAACCTACGAGCAGTACTTC
TRBD1	few	TRBJ2-1	TRBV5-5	CASSPQQGAITNEQFF	TGTGCCAGCAGCCCGCAACAGGGGGCGATTACGAATGAGCAGTTCTTC
-	few	TRBJ2-3	TRBV7-9	CASLTREAFTDTQYF	TGTGCCAGCCTAACCAGGGAGGCCTTTACAGATACGCAGTATTTT
-	many	TRBJ2-5	TRBV15	CATSIRQAKETQYF	TGTGCCACCAGCATTCGACAGGCCAAAGAGACCCAGTACTTC
TRBD2	-	TRBJ2-1	TRBV20-1	CSATGGGEQFF	TGCAGTGCTACGGGGGGAGGGGAGCAGTTCTTC
TRBD1	few	TRBJ1-1	TRBV25-1	CASTGRGPRNEAFF	TGTGCCAGCACGGGCAGGGGGCCCCGGAATGAAGCTTTCTTT
-	-	TRBJ1-4	TRBV11-3	CASSWGKKGQGMDEKLFF	TGTGCCAGCAGCTGGGGGAAGAAGGGCCAGGGAATGGATGAAAAACTGTTTTTT
-	-	TRBJ1-6	TRBV12-3/TRBV12-4	CASSPALGRSSYNSPLHF	TGTGCCAGCAGCCCAGCGCTCGGCAGGAGCTCCTATAATTCACCCCTCCACTTT
-	many	TRBJ2-7	TRBV15	CATSGVSYEQYF	TGTGCCACCAGCGGGGTGTCCTACGAGCAGTACTTC
-	-	TRBJ1-1	TRBV12-3/TRBV12-4	CASRPQGLTEAFF	TGTGCCAGCAGACCCCAGGGGCTAACTGAAGCTTTCTTT
-	-	TRBJ2-7	TRBV6-5	CASSYTGSEQYF	TGTGCCAGCAGTTACACGGGATCCGAGCAGTACTTC
-	-	TRBJ2-7	TRBV4-3	CASSQDPGGFYEQYF	TGCGCCAGCAGCCAAGATCCGGGGGGCTTCTACGAGCAGTACTTC
-	once	TRBJ2-7	TRBV29-1	CSVGATGIYEQYF	TGCAGCGTTGGGGCAACAGGGATCTACGAGCAGTACTTC
TRBD1	-	TRBJ1-2	TRBV10-3	CAISESGDSPYGYTF	TGTGCCATCAGTGAGTCAGGGGACAGTCCCTATGGCTACACCTTC
-	-	TRBJ1-1	TRBV20-1	CSAILLGENTEAFF	TGCAGTGCCATCCTATTAGGGGAGAACACTGAAGCTTTCTTT
-	few	TRBJ2-3	TRBV20-1	CSANAPEDTQYF	TGCAGTGCTAATGCACCAGAGGATACGCAGTATTTT
TRBD2	-	TRBJ2-7	TRBV7-9	CASTPTGTSGSEHEQYF	TGTGCCAGCACCCCAACCGGGACTAGCGGGAGTGAGCACGAGCAGTACTTC
-	few	TRBJ2-5	TRBV5-6	CASSWDALETQYF	TGTGCCAGCAGCTGGGACGCCCTGGAGACCCAGTACTTC